Included here is one T cell receptor beta chain sequence, with context. Its antigen is still unknown. Clones were sequenced by immunoSEQ multiplex PCR, and TCRdb holds only the in-frame ones, with some missing. The sample holds hundreds of thousands of clones, about 90% seen once. Among the 110 or so subjects of the validation cohort, separate from the approximately 670-subject first cohort, were the donors. The data belong to a study of cytomegalovirus exposure and HLA in healthy donors. CDR3 length: 14 residues. CDR1 and CDR2 from the germline V gene are LNHNV and YYDKDF (reference sequence). V dropped 5 bases and J dropped 0; count of bases not matched to a gene: 4. General observations from the study: The tendency of first-cohort TCR clusters to co-occur in the 120 or so validation repertoires was identified by a subsequent analysis. CMV antigen specificity of a few CMV-associated chains was confirmed in vitro. Researchers catalogued about 150 TCR beta chains as cytomegalovirus-associated.

The rearrangement uses TRBV15 and TRBJ2-7, with 7 bases matching TRBD1. The specimen was PBMCs. The receptor comes from a man between 18 and 35 years old in good health and CMV-seropositive. The chain's CDR3 is CATSYRDSSYEQYF. The CDR3 coding sequence is TGTGCCACCAGCTACCGGGACAGCTCCTACGAGCAGTACTTC.